This T cell receptor (beta chain) was profiled in a study of siplizumab effects on memory and regulatory T cells. General study points: Memory cells that were CD4+ and unstimulated gave rise to alloreactive sequences, which siplizumab significantly reduced. Roughly 75-95% of proliferating CD4+ or CD8+ clones lacked an assignable naive or memory phenotype.

Produced via immunoSEQ multiplex PCR; TCRdb's table is partial and in-frame only. The table lists fewer than 120,000 clones, roughly 92% of them singletons. Germline V CDR1 and CDR2: LNHDA, SQIVND (reference sequence). The CDR3 is 12 residues long, ends included. About this clone: Its antigen is not identified. The DNA is left out, because the CDR3 cannot be placed on it with certainty; the CDR3 is given as TCRdb lists it.

The origin of this receptor is a human donor in good health. Sequenced material: CD4+ T cells sorted from blood. V is TRBV19 and J is TRBJ1-5. This CDR3 is CASTSVDQPQHF.